The clone carrying this T cell receptor beta chain has ten or more counts. Its specificity is not known. These data originate in a study of CD8 T cells in ankylosing spondylitis. Findings of the study overall: There were earlier reports of some motif variants in reactive arthritis synovial fluid and blood. CD8+ by phenotype, disease-linked clones were relatively rare in peripheral blood. Clones linked to disease were reported to show significant enrichment in matched ankylosing spondylitis synovial fluid. There was a TCR beta motif, made of several highly homologous variants, that appeared characteristic of ankylosing spondylitis blood.

Libraries for TCR beta were made by quantitative 5'-RACE with molecular barcodes. A single record per CDR3 protein comes from TCRdb applying MiXCR to the 5' RACE reads. The sample carries around 430,000 distinct CDR3 sequences, 17% recorded once. Trimming took 0 bases from V and 3 from J, leaving 13 bases between them. Germline CDR1 reads SGHTA; CDR2 reads FQGNSA. The CDR3 is 16 amino acids. The chain couples TRBV7-2 to TRBJ2-3; D ambiguous. Sample: blood, either unsorted or a sorted T cell fraction (not recorded which). The clonotype comes from a male donor with ankylosing spondylitis. The CDR3 DNA sequence: TGTGCCAGCAGCTTAGCGTACCGATCTGGGACAGATACGCAGTATTTT. Protein: CASSLAYRSGTDTQYF.